These 3 T cell receptor beta chains originate from one sample sequenced in a study of identical twins. Using its own MiXCR run on the 5' RACE reads, TCRdb lists one record per CDR3 protein. Here the sample spans 600,000 to 850,000 distinct CDR3 sequences, 15% to 20% being singletons. The same sample was also used in a study of T cells expressing NK-cell markers.

Material: PBMCs. Receptor source: a woman younger than 35 in good health.

This clonotype was counted only a few times. The V gene is TRBV6-1, the J gene TRBJ2-5; 8 nucleotides agree with TRBD2. The CDR3 length is 14 residues. Germline-derived CDR1 and CDR2 are MNHNS and SASEGT. With V trimmed by 4 bases and J by 2 bases, 3 bases remained unmatched. The CDR3 DNA reads TGTGCCAGCAGTGCCGGGACTAGGCAAGAGACCCAGTACTTC. Its translation: CASSAGTRQETQYF.

The CDR3: CASSQDTLTGELFF. CDR3 DNA: TGTGCCAGCAGCCAAGATACGCTAACCGGGGAGCTGTTTTTT. The chain carries TRBV4-2 and TRBJ2-2; D unresolved. V lost 0 bases and J lost 5, with 7 bases in between. This CDR3 spans 14 amino acids. From germline, CDR1 is LGHNA and CDR2 YNFKEQ.

The chain is built from TRBV12-3 or TRBV12-4 and TRBJ1-1, with D possibly being TRBD1 (5 bases). V was pared by 7 bases and J by 10 bases, with 19 bases between. This CDR3 is 13 amino acids long. CDR3 region: CASKNLGGVRAFF. CDR3 coding DNA: TGTGCCAGCAAAAATTTGGGGGGAGTGAGAGCTTTCTTT.